The 29 T cell receptor beta chains reported below all come from one sample, sequenced in a study of T cell responses to AZD1222 COVID-19 vaccine. Clones were sequenced by immunoSEQ multiplex PCR, and TCRdb holds only the in-frame ones, with some missing. The repertoire holds about 110,000 clones, with over 75% as singletons. Sequenced here: peripheral blood, sampled 28 days after the second AZD1222 dose. The origin of the receptors is an adult who received the AZD1222 COVID-19 vaccine.

J is TRBJ1-1 and V is TRBV6-5; TRBD1 matches 8 bases. V lost 2 bases, J lost 5 bases, and 4 bases stayed unmatched. From germline, CDR1 is MNHEY and CDR2 SVGAGI. This CDR3 is 14 amino acids long. The CDR3 DNA sequence: TGTGCCAGCAGTTACGACAGGGGAGGGACTGAAGCTTTCTTT. Protein sequence: CASSYDRGGTEAFF.

This clone was detected only a few times. CDR3: CASTANTIYF. The DNA for the CDR3 is TGTGCCAGCACCGCGAACACCATATATTTT. This rearrangement joins TRBV27 to TRBJ1-3, with no clear D. The V gene lost 7 bases and the J gene lost 7 bases, with 5 bases spanning the gap. CDR3 length equals 10 residues. From germline, CDR1 is MNHEY and CDR2 SMNVEV (reference sequence).

This clone was detected only once. The V call is TRBV6-2 or TRBV6-3, the J call TRBJ1-1; TRBD1 might be the D (6 bases). Germline V gene data show CDR1 as MNHEY and CDR2 as SVGEGT. The CDR3 spans 14 residues. V was trimmed by 5 bases and J by 4 bases, leaving 14 bases between them. The CDR3 is CASSGRGSITEAFF. CDR3 coding DNA: TGTGCCAGCAGTGGCAGGGGATCGATCACTGAAGCTTTCTTT.

The chain carries TRBV2 and TRBJ1-2, with D uncertain. With 6 bases removed from V and 6 bases from J, the gap between germline ends came to 11 bases. The length of the CDR3 is 12 residues. Germline assignment: CDR1 SNHLY and CDR2 FYNNEI. The CDR3 coding sequence is TGTGCCAGCAGGGTTGAAGGTGATGGCTACACCTTC. Encoded protein: CASRVEGDGYTF.

This chain joins TRBV7-3 and TRBJ2-1, with D uncertain. Trimming took off 0 bases at V and 7 bases at J, with 16 bases between the two ends. CDR3 length: 16 residues. Per the germline V gene, CDR1 is SGHTA and CDR2 is FQGTGA. The chain's CDR3 is CASSLTPSAMGNEQFF. CDR3 sequence (DNA): TGTGCCAGCAGCTTAACCCCCTCCGCTATGGGGAATGAGCAGTTCTTC.

The chain employs TRBV30 and TRBJ1-1, with no clear D. V dropped 3 bases and J dropped 3 bases, with 17 bases sitting between them. This CDR3 comprises 15 residues. Per germline, CDR1 GTSNPN and CDR2 SVGIG (reference sequence). The CDR3 nucleotides are TGTGCCTGGAGCGAAGACTCCCGGAGGGACACTGAAGCTTTCTTT. Encoded protein: CAWSEDSRRDTEAFF.

This chain uses TRBV4-1 with TRBJ1-4; D ambiguous. The V end was cut by 4 bases, the J end by 8 bases, with 11 bases between. Germline CDR1 MGHRA, CDR2 YSYEKL. This CDR3 contains 13 residues. The CDR3 region is CASSPRSGEKLFF. The CDR3 nucleotides read TGCGCCAGCAGCCCTAGGTCGGGGGAAAAACTGTTTTTT.

Here the CDR3 reads CSVEEWGRAFNEQFF. In DNA form, the CDR3 reads TGCAGCGTTGAAGAATGGGGGAGGGCCTTCAATGAGCAGTTCTTC. V gene TRBV29-1 combines with J gene TRBJ2-1, with TRBD2 matching 7 bases. The CDR3 is 15 amino acids. Germline V gene lookup returns CDR1 SQVTM and CDR2 ANQGSEA. Germline trimming cut 0 bases from V and 6 bases from J; bases unmatched to any gene: 8.

The chain couples TRBV7-8 to TRBJ1-5; no clear D gene. V lost 5 bases and J lost 5, with 16 bases in between. CDR1 SGHVS and CDR2 FQNEAQ come from the germline V gene. The length of the CDR3 is 15 residues. CDR3 sequence: CASSRHRGYDQPQHF. CDR3 coding DNA: TGTGCCAGCAGCCGCCACCGAGGGTACGATCAGCCCCAGCATTTT.

This CDR3 reads CASSFVGGETQYF. The CDR3 DNA reads as TGTGCCAGTAGCTTCGTCGGAGGGGAGACCCAGTACTTC. The chain carries TRBV19 and TRBJ2-5, with TRBD2 as a possible D gene (6 bases). The V end lost 6 bases, the J end lost 5 bases, and 13 bases lay between the germline ends. The CDR3 is 13 residues long. Looked up from germline, CDR1 is LNHDA and CDR2 is SQIVND (reference sequence).

The chain combines TRBV28 with TRBJ2-5; no clear D. The V end lost 0 bases, the J end lost 2 bases, and 4 bases lay between the germline ends. The CDR3 length is 13 residues. From germline, CDR1 is MDHEN and CDR2 SYDVKM. CDR3 protein: CASSLWQQETQYF. In DNA form, the CDR3 reads TGTGCCAGCAGTTTATGGCAGCAAGAGACCCAGTACTTC.

The chain links TRBV7-7 to TRBJ2-2; 11 nucleotides match TRBD2. The germline V gene has CDR1 SSHAT and CDR2 FNYEAQ (reference sequence). The CDR3 sequence is 16 residues long. V was pared by 5 bases and J by 2 bases, with 4 bases of the junction left unmatched. The CDR3 loop is CASSPTSGVNTGELFF. CDR3 bases: TGTGCCAGCAGCCCGACTAGCGGGGTCAACACCGGGGAGCTGTTTTTT.

The J gene is TRBJ2-7, the V gene TRBV6-4; 8 bases are a match to TRBD1. The CDR3 is made up of 14 amino acids. The V segment lost 6 bases and the J segment 0 bases; nucleotides outside the gene matches: 4. The germline gives CDR1 MRHNA, CDR2 SNTAGT. The CDR3 region has the DNA TGTGCCAGCAGGGCCGGGACAGGCTCCTACGAGCAGTACTTC. It encodes CASRAGTGSYEQYF.

This chain joins TRBV6-2 or TRBV6-3 and TRBJ2-1; D gene unclear. The CDR3 consists of 15 residues. The germline V gene has CDR1 MNHEY and CDR2 SVGEGT. V gave up 0 bases and J gave up 6 bases, with 12 bases separating them. As DNA, the CDR3 is TGTGCCAGCAGTTACTCGTTAGGGAACTTCAATGAGCAGTTCTTC. It is translated as CASSYSLGNFNEQFF.

Only one count was recorded for this clone. The chain combines TRBV4-2 with TRBJ2-1, with 10 bases identical to TRBD2. Germline V gene data show CDR1 as LGHNA and CDR2 as YNFKEQ. CDR3 length equals 17 residues. V lost 0 bases and J lost 3; bases outside the gene matches: 5. CDR3 amino acids: CASSQDDTSGVYNEQFF. The CDR3 nucleotides read TGTGCCAGCAGCCAAGATGATACTAGCGGGGTCTACAATGAGCAGTTCTTC.

The chain combines TRBV10-3 with TRBJ2-5, with D uncertain. Between the trimmed V and J ends, which lost 2 bases and 4 bases, there was a span of 11 bases. CDR1 is ENHRY and CDR2 is SYGVKD in the germline V gene. The CDR3 has 14 amino acids. The DNA for the CDR3 is TGTGCCATCAGTGAGAACGCAGGATCAGAGACCCAGTACTTC. This codes for CAISENAGSETQYF.

The rearrangement uses TRBV7-2 and TRBJ2-3; 12 bases match TRBD2. The V gene end was trimmed by 5 bases and the J gene end by 5 bases; junction bases not matched to a gene: 5. Germline assignment: CDR1 SGHTA and CDR2 FQGNSA. The CDR3 is made up of 15 amino acids. This chain's CDR3 is CASSHPSGGGDTQYF. CDR3 DNA: TGTGCCAGCAGCCACCCTAGCGGGGGGGGAGATACGCAGTATTTT.

This sequence joins TRBV5-1 and TRBJ2-5; TRBD1 matches 8 bases. Germline CDR1 and CDR2: SGHRS and YFSETQ. This CDR3 region has 15 residues. Trimming at V came to 5 bases and at J to 2 bases, leaving 8 bases not matched to a gene. The CDR3 spells CASSFGQGVQETQYF. The CDR3 DNA is TGCGCCAGCAGTTTCGGACAGGGTGTTCAAGAGACCCAGTACTTC.

This clone was observed once. The V call is TRBV6-5, the J call TRBJ2-1; 9 bases map to TRBD2. The CDR3 contains 16 residues. Germline CDR1 reads MNHEY; CDR2 reads SVGAGI. J was trimmed by 8 bases and V by 0 bases; bases with no gene match: 8. CDR3 loop: CASSYSAAGGPHEQFF. CDR3 sequence (DNA): TGTGCCAGCAGTTACTCGGCGGCGGGAGGGCCCCATGAGCAGTTCTTC.

This chain joins TRBV5-1 and TRBJ1-1; TRBD1 is a possible D gene (5 bases). The CDR3 length is 13 residues. From germline, CDR1 is SGHRS and CDR2 YFSETQ. Trimming removed 5 bases at V and 0 bases at J, with 8 bases between. This CDR3 is CASRRDVNTEAFF. CDR3 DNA sequence: TGCGCCAGCAGACGGGACGTGAACACTGAAGCTTTCTTT.

This sequence joins TRBV4-3 and TRBJ2-3; D is perhaps TRBD1 (7 bases). CDR3 size: 17 residues. The germline gives CDR1 LGHNA, CDR2 YSLEER. Trimming pared 1 base from V and 2 bases from J, leaving 16 bases between. The CDR3 region is CASSQGSQGGSTDTQYF. CDR3 coding DNA: TGCGCCAGCAGCCAAGGGTCCCAGGGGGGATCCACAGATACGCAGTATTTT.

The CDR3 nucleotides read TGTGCCAGCAGTTACGGAAGGACTAGCGGGGGGGCGAGGGAGCAGTACTTC. Encoded protein: CASSYGRTSGGAREQYF. This chain connects TRBV6-2 or TRBV6-3 to TRBJ2-7; 15 nucleotides align to TRBD2. Germline values: CDR1 MNHEY, CDR2 SVGEGT. The CDR3 covers 17 residues. V was pared by 2 bases and J by 7 bases, with 9 bases of the junction left unmatched.

V and J are TRBV7-2 and TRBJ1-1; D unclear. This CDR3 has 13 amino acids. CDR1 is SGHTA and CDR2 is FQGNSA in the germline V gene. Trimming removed 2 bases from V and 3 bases from J, with 7 bases in between. The CDR3 loop is CASSLLGDTEAFF. CDR3 DNA: TGTGCCAGCAGCTTACTGGGAGACACTGAAGCTTTCTTT.

Concerning this clone itself: Other DNA sequences from this sample encode an identical CDR3 as well. V is TRBV7-3 and J is TRBJ1-3; 8 bases are shared with TRBD1. CDR3 length: 15 residues. Germline assignment: CDR1 SGHTA and CDR2 FQGTGA. Losses at the gene ends were 5 bases for V and 3 bases for J; bases not matched to a gene: 6. CDR3 sequence reads: CASSLSGGFGNTIYF. The CDR3 DNA follows: TGTGCCAGCAGCCTTTCAGGGGGCTTTGGAAACACCATATATTTT.

The rearrangement uses TRBV27 and TRBJ1-4; 7 bases align to TRBD1. The V gene end was trimmed by 3 bases and the J gene end by 3 bases; junction bases not matched to a gene: 1. Germline CDR1 and CDR2: MNHEY and SMNVEV (reference sequence). The CDR3 sequence is 14 residues long. For the CDR3, the DNA is TGTGCCAGCAGTTTTCAGGGGGCTAATGAAAAACTGTTTTTT. This encodes CASSFQGANEKLFF.

This chain connects TRBV18 to TRBJ1-1; TRBD1 is a possible D gene (6 bases). Germline-derived CDR1 and CDR2 are KGHSH and LQKENI. The CDR3 has 12 amino acids. Trimming took off 3 bases at V and 11 bases at J, with 13 bases between the two ends. The CDR3 protein is CASSPSRTEAFF. CDR3 coding DNA: TGTGCCAGCTCACCGTCACGGACAGAGGCTTTCTTT.

The J gene is TRBJ2-7, the V gene TRBV9, with TRBD1 as a possible D gene (6 bases). The V and J ends lost 4 bases and 4 bases respectively, with 15 bases between them. CDR3 length equals 14 residues. Germline-derived CDR1 and CDR2 are SGDLS and YYNGEE. The CDR3 DNA sequence: TGTGCCAGCAGCCAGGGGCAGGGACCATACGAGCAGTACTTC. This encodes CASSQGQGPYEQYF.

The table lists this clone with a few counts. The rearrangement joins TRBV18 to TRBJ1-4; D is ambiguous. V was pared by 3 bases and J by 0 bases, with 5 bases between. Germline V gene sequence: CDR1 KGHSH, CDR2 LQKENI. This CDR3 has 14 residues. The CDR3 protein is CASSPLPTNEKLFF. The CDR3 DNA reads TGTGCCAGCTCACCGCTTCCAACTAATGAAAAACTGTTTTTT.

This clone turned up a few times. The chain employs TRBV9 and TRBJ1-1, with TRBD1 matching over 8 bases. CDR3 size: 13 residues. V shed 1 base, J shed 5 bases, and the junction held 1 base outside the gene matches. Germline CDR1 reads SGDLS; CDR2 reads YYNGEE. Here the CDR3 DNA reads TGTGCCAGCAGCGTAACAGGGGGGACTGAAGCTTTCTTT. Amino acid sequence: CASSVTGGTEAFF.